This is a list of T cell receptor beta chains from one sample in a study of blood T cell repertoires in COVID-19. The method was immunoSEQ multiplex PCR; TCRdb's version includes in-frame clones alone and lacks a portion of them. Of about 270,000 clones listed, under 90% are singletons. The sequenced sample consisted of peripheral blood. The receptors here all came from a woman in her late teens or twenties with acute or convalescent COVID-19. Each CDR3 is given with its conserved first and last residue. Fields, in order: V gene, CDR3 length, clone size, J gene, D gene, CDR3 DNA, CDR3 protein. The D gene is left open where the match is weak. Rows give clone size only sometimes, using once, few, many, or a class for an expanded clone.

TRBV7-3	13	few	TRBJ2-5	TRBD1	TGTGCCAGCAGTCCGGATCACAGGGGAACCCAGTACTTC	CASSPDHRGTQYF
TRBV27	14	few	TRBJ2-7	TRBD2	TGTGCCAGCAGTGCCGGACTAGTTCTCTACGAGCAGTACTTC	CASSAGLVLYEQYF
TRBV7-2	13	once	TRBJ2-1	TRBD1	TGTGCCAGCAGCTCAGGACAGGCGGATAAGCAGTTCTTC	CASSSGQADKQFF
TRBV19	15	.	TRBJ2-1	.	TGTGCCAGTAGTCTAGGGAGACCCGACTACAATGAGCAGTTCTTC	CASSLGRPDYNEQFF
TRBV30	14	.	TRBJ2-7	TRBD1	TGTGCCTGGAGGAAGGGACAGTTAACCTACGAGCAGTACTTC	CAWRKGQLTYEQYF
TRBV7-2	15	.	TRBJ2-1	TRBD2	TGTGCCAGCGGGGTAGCGGGTTTCTCCTACAATGAGCAGTTCTTC	CASGVAGFSYNEQFF
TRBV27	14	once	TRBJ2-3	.	TGTGCCAGCAGTTTGGGGCCAAGCCTTCGTACGCAGTATTTT	CASSLGPSLRTQYF
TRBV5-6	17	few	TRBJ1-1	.	TGTGCCAGCAGCCGGATTGACAGGCGTAAGGCGAACACTGAAGCTTTCTTT	CASSRIDRRKANTEAFF
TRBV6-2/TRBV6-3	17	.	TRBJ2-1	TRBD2	TGTGCCAGCAGTTATTCCATGACTAGCAGTAGGTACAATGAGCAGTTCTTC	CASSYSMTSSRYNEQFF
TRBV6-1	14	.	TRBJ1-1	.	TGTGCCAGCAGTCACGGACAGACAAACACTGAAGCTTTCTTT	CASSHGQTNTEAFF
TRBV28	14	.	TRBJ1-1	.	TGTGCCAGCAGCCCGGTTCCGATGAACACTGAAGCTTTCTTT	CASSPVPMNTEAFF
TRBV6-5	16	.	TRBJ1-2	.	TGTGCCAGCAGTTACTCGAGAATCACAGGGTCGTCTGGCTACACCTTC	CASSYSRITGSSGYTF
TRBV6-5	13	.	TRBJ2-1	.	TGTGCCAGCAGCCTCCCGGGGAACAATGAGCAGTTCTTC	CASSLPGNNEQFF
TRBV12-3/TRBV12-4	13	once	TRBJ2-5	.	TGTGCCAGCAGTTTGGCAGGCGGGTGGACCCAGTACTTC	CASSLAGGWTQYF
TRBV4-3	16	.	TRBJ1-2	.	TGCGCCAGCAGCCAAGATTGGGGGGGTAGGGACTATGGCTACACCTTC	CASSQDWGGRDYGYTF
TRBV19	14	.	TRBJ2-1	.	TGTGCCAGTAGTATCAATCGGGGGAGCAATGAGCAGTTCTTC	CASSINRGSNEQFF
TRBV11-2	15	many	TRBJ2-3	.	TGTGCCAGCAGCTTACTTCGGGGTGGCACAGATACGCAGTATTTT	CASSLLRGGTDTQYF
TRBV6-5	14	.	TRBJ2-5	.	TGTGCCGAAGGGGCGGGGCAGGACCAAGAGACCCAGTACTTC	CAEGAGQDQETQYF
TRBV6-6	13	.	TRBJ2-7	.	TGTGCCAGCAGTTACGGAAGAGGGAGTGAGCAGTACTTC	CASSYGRGSEQYF
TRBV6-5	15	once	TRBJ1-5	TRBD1	TGTGCCAGTTGGACAGGGCTTTATAGCAATCAGCCCCAGCATTTT	CASWTGLYSNQPQHF
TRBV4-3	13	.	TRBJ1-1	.	TGCGCCAGCAGCCCCTATCGGGGCACTGAAGCTTTCTTT	CASSPYRGTEAFF
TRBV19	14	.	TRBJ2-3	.	TGTGCCAGTAGTGCGACTAGATCCACAGATACGCAGTATTTT	CASSATRSTDTQYF